The following is a T cell receptor (beta chain) sequence with its context. The antigen is undetermined. The sample originates from a study of OX40 agonist ivuxolimab in advanced cancers. At the level of the study: Males comprised about 84% of the group, whose mean age was 60 years (range about 20 to 85).

V was trimmed by 8 bases and J by 0 bases, leaving 11 bases between them. The CDR3 totals 13 residues. Germline V gene data show CDR1 as LNHDA and CDR2 as SQIVND (reference sequence). Findings of the study overall: Nonresponders, in some cases, also had low normalized T-cell clonal expansion. Undetermined was the antigen specificity of the expanded peripheral T cells.

Here immunoSEQ multiplex PCR was the method, and the copy in TCRdb shows in-frame clones only, minus some. The table lists 25,000 to 35,000 clones, less than 90% of them singletons. V and J are TRBV19 and TRBJ2-7, with D possibly TRBD1 on 5 matching bases. Source: CD4+ or CD8+ T cells sorted from blood, taken in a trial of the OX40 agonist ivuxolimab. This clonotype originated in an adult with an advanced solid tumor such as melanoma, head and neck, liver or kidney cancer. CDR3 sequence: CASGWGTSYEQYF. The CDR3 DNA follows: TGTGCCAGTGGGTGGGGCACCTCCTACGAGCAGTACTTC.